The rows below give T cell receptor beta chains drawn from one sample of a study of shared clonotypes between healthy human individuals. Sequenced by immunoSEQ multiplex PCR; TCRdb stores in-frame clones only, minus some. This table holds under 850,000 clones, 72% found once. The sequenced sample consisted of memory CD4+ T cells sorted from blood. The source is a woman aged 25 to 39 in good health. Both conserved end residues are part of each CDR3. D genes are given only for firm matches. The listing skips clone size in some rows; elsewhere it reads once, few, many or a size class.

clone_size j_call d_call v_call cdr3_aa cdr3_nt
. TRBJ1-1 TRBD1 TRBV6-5 CASSYSGGRGRKGAFF TGTGCCAGCAGTTACTCGGGGGGGAGGGGGCGTAAAGGAGCTTTCTTT
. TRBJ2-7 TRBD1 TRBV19 CASSINGQGSYEQYF TGTGCCAGTAGTATCAATGGACAGGGTTCCTACGAGCAGTACTTC
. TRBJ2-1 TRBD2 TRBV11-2 CASSLRLAGIYNEQFF TGTGCCAGCAGCCTCCGACTAGCGGGAATTTACAATGAGCAGTTCTTC
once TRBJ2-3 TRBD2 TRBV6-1 CASSVTSGPSTDTQYF TGTGCCAGCAGTGTGACTAGCGGACCTAGCACAGATACGCAGTATTTT
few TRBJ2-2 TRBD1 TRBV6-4 CASSDARDRGTGELFF TGTGCCAGCAGTGACGCCCGGGACAGGGGCACCGGGGAGCTGTTTTTT
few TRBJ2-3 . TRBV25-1 CASSAGRRSTDTQYF TGTGCCAGCAGTGCCGGACGAAGGAGCACAGATACGCAGTATTTT
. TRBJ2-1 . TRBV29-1 CSVERGANSYNEQFF TGCAGCGTTGAAAGGGGCGCTAACTCCTACAATGAGCAGTTCTTC
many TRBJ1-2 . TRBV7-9 CASSQQTDSYGYTF TGTGCCAGCAGCCAACAAACGGACAGTTATGGCTACACCTTC
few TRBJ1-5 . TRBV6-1 CASSEVQPQHF TGTGCCAGCAGTGAAGTCCAGCCCCAGCATTTT
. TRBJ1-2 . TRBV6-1 CASSGQVNYGYTF TGTGCCAGCAGTGGGCAGGTTAACTATGGCTACACCTTC
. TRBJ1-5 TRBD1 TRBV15 CATSKGTARGPQHF TGTGCCACCAGCAAAGGGACAGCTCGGGGGCCCCAGCATTTT
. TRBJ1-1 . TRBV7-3 CASSRVSYSGTSFSEAFF TGTGCCAGCAGCCGAGTTTCCTACTCCGGGACATCCTTTTCTGAAGCTTTCTTT
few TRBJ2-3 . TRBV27 CASSGWSTDTQYF TGTGCCAGCAGTGGGTGGAGCACAGATACGCAGTATTTT
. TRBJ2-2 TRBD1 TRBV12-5 CASAQGTGELFF TGTGCTAGTGCACAGGGGACCGGGGAGCTGTTTTTT
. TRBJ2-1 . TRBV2 CASSEEGRAYNEQFF TGTGCCAGCAGTGAGGAGGGGAGAGCTTACAATGAGCAGTTCTTC
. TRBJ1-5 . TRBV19 CASTPDRFNQPQHF TGTGCCAGTACCCCCGACAGATTCAATCAGCCCCAGCATTTT
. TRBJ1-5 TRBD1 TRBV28 CASGAAGDSDQPQHF TGTGCCAGCGGCGCGGCCGGGGACAGCGATCAGCCCCAGCATTTT
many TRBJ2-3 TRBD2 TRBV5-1 CASSLGLAGGFTDTQYF TGCGCCAGCAGCTTGGGGCTAGCGGGAGGGTTCACAGATACGCAGTATTTT
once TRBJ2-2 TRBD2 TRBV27 CASSRGTSGIKGELFF TGTGCCAGCAGCAGAGGGACTAGCGGGATAAAGGGGGAGCTGTTTTTT
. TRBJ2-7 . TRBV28 CASSFPSIQGLDEQYF TGTGCCAGCAGTTTTCCTTCGATCCAGGGGCTCGACGAGCAGTACTTC
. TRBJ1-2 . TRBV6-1 CASSQNPNYGYTF TGTGCCAGCAGCCAAAACCCTAACTATGGCTACACCTTC
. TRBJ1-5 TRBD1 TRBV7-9 CASSFWTGTDQPQHF TGTGCCAGCAGCTTCTGGACAGGGACGGATCAGCCCCAGCATTTT
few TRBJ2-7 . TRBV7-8 CASSLSSGAYEQYF TGTGCCAGCAGCTTAAGTTCGGGGGCCTACGAGCAGTACTTC
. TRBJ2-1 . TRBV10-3 CATRWDSYNEQFF TGTGCCACCAGGTGGGACTCCTACAATGAGCAGTTCTTC
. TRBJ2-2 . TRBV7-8 CASTGGRGLLNTGELFF TGTGCCAGCACTGGGGGCAGGGGACTTCTGAACACCGGGGAGCTGTTTTTT
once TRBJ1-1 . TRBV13 CASSIGQSNTEAFF TGTGCCAGCAGCATCGGACAGTCTAACACTGAAGCTTTCTTT
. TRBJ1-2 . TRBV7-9 CASSLRGGNYGYTF TGTGCCAGCAGCTTGCGGGGCGGGAACTATGGCTACACCTTC
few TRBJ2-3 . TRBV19 CASTQRDSPVDTQYF TGTGCCAGTACCCAGCGGGACAGTCCTGTTGATACGCAGTATTTT
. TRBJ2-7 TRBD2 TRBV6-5 CASRRASGSDEQYF TGTGCCAGCAGAAGAGCTAGCGGGAGTGACGAGCAGTACTTC
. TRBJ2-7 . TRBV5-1 CASSLGSSREQYF TGCGCCAGCAGCTTGGGTAGTAGTCGGGAGCAGTACTTC
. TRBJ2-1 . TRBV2 CASRVQSSYNEQFF TGTGCCAGCAGGGTCCAAAGCTCCTACAATGAGCAGTTCTTC
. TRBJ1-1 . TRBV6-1 CASSEVQGNTEAFF TGTGCCAGCAGTGAAGTCCAGGGGAACACTGAAGCTTTCTTT
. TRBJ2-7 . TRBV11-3 CASSLGGFREQYF TGTGCCAGCAGCTTAGGGGGGTTTCGGGAGCAGTACTTC
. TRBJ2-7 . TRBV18 CASSPSGVPYEQYF TGTGCCAGCTCACCGTCAGGCGTTCCCTACGAGCAGTACTTC
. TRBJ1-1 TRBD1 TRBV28 CASSSGQGLNTEAFF TGTGCCAGCAGTTCGGGACAGGGGCTGAACACTGAAGCTTTCTTT
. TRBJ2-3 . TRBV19 CASSIALTDTQYF TGTGCCAGTAGTATAGCCCTCACAGATACGCAGTATTTT
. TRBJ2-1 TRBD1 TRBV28 CASSFRDSYNEQFF TGTGCCAGCAGTTTCCGGGACAGTTACAATGAGCAGTTCTTC
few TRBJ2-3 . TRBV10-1 CASSAGDTQYF TGCGCCAGCAGTGCGGGAGATACGCAGTATTTT
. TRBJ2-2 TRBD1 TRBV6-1 CASSKQGGTGELFF TGTGCCAGCAGTAAACAGGGGGGCACCGGGGAGCTGTTTTTT
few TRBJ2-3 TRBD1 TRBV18 CASSPPVRGIEDTQYF TGTGCCAGCTCACCACCGGTCAGGGGGATCGAAGATACGCAGTATTTT
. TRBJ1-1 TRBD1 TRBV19 CASSRAGTDTEAFF TGTGCCAGTAGTAGGGCCGGGACAGACACTGAAGCTTTCTTT
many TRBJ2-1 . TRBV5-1 CASSPDSVQFF TGCGCCAGCAGCCCAGACAGCGTGCAGTTCTTC
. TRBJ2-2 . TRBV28 CASQTGPGELFF TGTGCCAGCCAAACGGGTCCCGGGGAGCTGTTTTTT
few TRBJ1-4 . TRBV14 CASSGGREKLFF TGTGCCAGCAGCGGGGGAAGGGAAAAACTGTTTTTT
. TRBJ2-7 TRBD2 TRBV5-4 CASSQGLGLIFGYEQYF TGTGCCAGCAGCCAGGGACTAGGGCTTATTTTTGGGTACGAGCAGTACTTC
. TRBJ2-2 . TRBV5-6 CASGRDSGIGELFF TGTGCCAGCGGCCGGGACTCCGGTATCGGGGAGCTGTTTTTT
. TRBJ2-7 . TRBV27 CASSLEVDAYEQYF TGTGCCAGCAGTTTAGAGGTCGACGCCTACGAGCAGTACTTC
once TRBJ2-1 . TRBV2 CASSEYLSYNEQFF TGTGCCAGCAGTGAGTACCTATCCTACAATGAGCAGTTCTTC
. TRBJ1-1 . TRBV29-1 CSVDRSGFEAFF TGCAGCGTTGACAGGTCGGGGTTTGAAGCTTTCTTT
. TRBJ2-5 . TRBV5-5 CASSFVTQETQYF TGTGCCAGCAGCTTCGTGACCCAAGAGACCCAGTACTTC
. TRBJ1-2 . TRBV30 CACAGYTF TGTGCCTGTGCTGGCTACACCTTC
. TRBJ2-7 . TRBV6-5 CASSYASFYEQYF TGTGCCAGCAGTTATGCCTCTTTCTACGAGCAGTACTTC
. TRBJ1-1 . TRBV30 CAWSAAANTEAFF TGTGCCTGGAGTGCGGCAGCAAACACTGAAGCTTTCTTT
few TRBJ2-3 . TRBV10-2 CASRPTQTDTQYF TGCGCCAGCAGACCAACTCAGACAGATACGCAGTATTTT
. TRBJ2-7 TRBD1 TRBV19 CASSIVGQSYEQYF TGTGCCAGTAGTATAGTGGGACAGTCCTACGAGCAGTACTTC